This record concerns one TCR beta chain sequence. The antigen is undetermined. CDR3 length: 15 residues. V was pared by 6 bases and J by 4 bases, with 19 bases between. This record belongs to a study of Siglec-9 on CD8 T cells in melanoma. Study-wide results and caveats: An effector memory CD8+ subset marked by Siglec-9 reportedly appeared to gather in melanoma.

Using immunoSEQ multiplex PCR, the repertoire was profiled, and TCRdb retains in-frame clones only, with some absent. The profile shows around 29,000 clones, 80% of them singletons. This TCR was recovered from a human donor in good health. The V gene is TRBV23-1, the J gene TRBJ2-7, with D possibly called TRBD1 or TRBD2 (5 bases each). TRBV23-1 is known as an ORF, though its function is uncertain. Sequencing was carried out using Siglec-9- CD8+ T cells sorted from blood. The CDR3 reads CASSLRGRRLYEQYV. The CDR3 DNA reads TGCGCCAGCAGCCTAAGGGGCAGGAGGTTGTACGAGCAGTACGTC.